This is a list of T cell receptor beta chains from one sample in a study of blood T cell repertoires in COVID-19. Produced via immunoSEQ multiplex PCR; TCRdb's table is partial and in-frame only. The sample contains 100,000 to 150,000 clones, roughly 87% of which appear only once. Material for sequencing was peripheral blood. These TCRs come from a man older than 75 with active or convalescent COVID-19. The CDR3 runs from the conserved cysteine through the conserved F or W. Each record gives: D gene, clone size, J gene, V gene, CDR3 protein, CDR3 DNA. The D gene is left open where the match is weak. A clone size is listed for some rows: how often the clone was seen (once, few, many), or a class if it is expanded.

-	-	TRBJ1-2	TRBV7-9	CASSSGILNYGYTF	TGTGCCAGCAGCTCTGGCATTCTTAACTATGGCTACACCTTC
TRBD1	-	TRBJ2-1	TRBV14	CASSQSRLQGRVYNEQFF	TGTGCCAGCAGCCAGAGCCGGTTACAGGGGAGAGTCTACAATGAGCAGTTCTTC
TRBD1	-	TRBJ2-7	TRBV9	CASSAGTGGIYEQYF	TGTGCCAGCAGCGCCGGGACAGGGGGCATCTACGAGCAGTACTTC
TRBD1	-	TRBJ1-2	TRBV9	CASSLGQGDGYTF	TGTGCCAGCAGCTTGGGGCAGGGGGATGGCTACACCTTC
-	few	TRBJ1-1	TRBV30	CAGAGYRQTEAFF	TGTGCCGGAGCAGGGTATAGGCAGACTGAAGCTTTCTTT
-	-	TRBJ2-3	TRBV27	CASSYWGGLGTDTQYF	TGTGCCAGCAGTTACTGGGGGGGCCTTGGGACAGATACGCAGTATTTT
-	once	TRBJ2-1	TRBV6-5	CASSYSNQGNEQFF	TGTGCCAGCAGTTACTCGAATCAGGGCAATGAGCAGTTCTTC
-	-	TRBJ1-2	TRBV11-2	CASSWRWRGYTF	TGTGCCAGCAGCTGGCGTTGGAGGGGCTACACCTTC
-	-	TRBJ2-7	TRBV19	CASSISPRGEQYF	TGTGCCAGTAGTATCTCTCCGCGGGGCGAGCAATACTTC
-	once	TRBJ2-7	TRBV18	CASSPGTSYEQYF	TGTGCCAGCTCACCCGGGACAAGCTACGAGCAGTACTTC
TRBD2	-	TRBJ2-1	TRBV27	CASFPSGRIYEQFF	TGTGCCAGCTTCCCTAGCGGGAGGATCTATGAGCAGTTCTTC
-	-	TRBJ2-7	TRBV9	CASSVLPGSTYEQYF	TGTGCCAGCAGCGTCCTTCCGGGTTCCACCTACGAGCAGTACTTC
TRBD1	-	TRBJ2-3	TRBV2	CASSGRTGGTDTQYF	TGTGCCAGCAGTGGTCGAACAGGGGGCACAGATACGCAGTATTTT
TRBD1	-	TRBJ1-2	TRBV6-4	CASSARQGNYGYTF	TGTGCCAGCAGTGCCAGACAGGGGAACTATGGCTACACCTTC
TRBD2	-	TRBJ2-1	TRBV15	CATSLAAYNEQFF	TGTGCCACTTCACTAGCGGCCTACAATGAGCAGTTCTTC
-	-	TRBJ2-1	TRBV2	CASSVFYNEQFF	TGTGCCAGCAGTGTCTTCTACAATGAGCAGTTCTTC
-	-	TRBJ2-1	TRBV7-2	CASSRNWGIDEQFF	TGTGCCAGCAGCCGCAACTGGGGCATCGATGAGCAGTTCTTC
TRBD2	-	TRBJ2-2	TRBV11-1	CASSLEAGGVTGELFF	TGTGCCAGCAGCTTAGAAGCGGGAGGGGTGACCGGGGAGCTGTTTTTT
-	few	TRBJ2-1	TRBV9	CASSAGHSSSLSYNEQFF	TGTGCCAGCAGCGCAGGACATTCAAGCAGTCTCTCCTACAATGAGCAGTTCTTC
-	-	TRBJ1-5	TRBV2	CASSRSRYMGGDSNQPQHF	TGTGCCAGCAGTCGGAGTAGATATATGGGGGGGGATAGCAATCAGCCCCAGCATTTT
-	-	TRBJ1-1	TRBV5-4	CASSLGAGQQNTEAFF	TGTGCCAGCAGCTTGGGGGCCGGACAGCAGAACACTGAAGCTTTCTTT
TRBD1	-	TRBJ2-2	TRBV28	CATLDRDAGELFF	TGTGCCACCCTGGACAGGGATGCCGGGGAGCTGTTTTTT
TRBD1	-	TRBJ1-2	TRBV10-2	CASSDPGGSNYGYTF	TGCGCCAGCAGTGATCCAGGGGGTAGTAACTATGGCTACACCTTC
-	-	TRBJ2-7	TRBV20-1	CSAYDRDEQYF	TGCAGTGCCTACGATCGGGACGAGCAGTACTTC
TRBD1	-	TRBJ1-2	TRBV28	CASRSTGTALNYGYTF	TGTGCCAGCAGATCGACCGGGACAGCTCTAAACTATGGCTACACCTTC
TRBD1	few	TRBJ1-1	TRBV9	CASSIDRGGTEAFF	TGTGCCAGCAGCATCGACAGGGGAGGCACTGAAGCTTTCTTT
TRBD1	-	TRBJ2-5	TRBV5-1	CASSSAASTGQGLSQYF	TGCGCCAGCAGCTCGGCAGCCTCCACGGGACAGGGTTTGTCCCAGTACTTC
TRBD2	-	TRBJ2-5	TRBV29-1	CSGGVGGLETQYF	TGCAGCGGAGGGGTGGGGGGGTTAGAGACCCAGTACTTC
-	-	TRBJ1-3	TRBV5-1	CASSPGRGNTIYF	TGCGCCAGCAGCCCGGGTCGAGGAAACACCATATATTTT
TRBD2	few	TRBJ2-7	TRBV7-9	CASSSQGTSGGYEQYF	TGTGCCAGCAGCTCCCAGGGGACTAGCGGGGGCTACGAGCAGTACTTC
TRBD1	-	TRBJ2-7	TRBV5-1	CASSQDRPPAYEQYF	TGCGCCAGCAGCCAGGACAGGCCTCCAGCCTACGAGCAGTACTTC
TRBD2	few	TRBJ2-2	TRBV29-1	CSVEGGRVRTGELFF	TGCAGCGTTGAAGGGGGGAGGGTTAGGACCGGGGAGCTGTTTTTT
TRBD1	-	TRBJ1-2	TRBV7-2	CASSPESGQALSIGYTF	TGTGCCAGCAGCCCAGAGAGTGGACAGGCCCTGTCTATCGGCTACACCTTC
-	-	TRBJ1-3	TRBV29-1	CSVEQGLEAGNTIYF	TGCAGCGTTGAGCAGGGGTTAGAGGCGGGAAACACCATATATTTT
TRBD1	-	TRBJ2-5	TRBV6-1	CASSDPGTGWVQYF	TGTGCCAGCAGTGACCCCGGGACAGGGTGGGTCCAGTACTTC
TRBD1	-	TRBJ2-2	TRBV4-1	CASSQDPADRGNTGELFF	TGCGCCAGCAGCCAAGACCCCGCGGACAGGGGAAACACCGGGGAGCTGTTTTTT
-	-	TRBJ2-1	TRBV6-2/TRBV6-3	CASSQHKVPFF	TGTGCCAGCAGCCAACATAAAGTGCCGTTCTTC
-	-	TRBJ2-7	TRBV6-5	CASSYLQNYEQYF	TGTGCCAGCAGTTACTTACAGAACTACGAGCAGTACTTC
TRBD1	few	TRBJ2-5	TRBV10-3	CAISGRGQASQETQYF	TGTGCCATCAGTGGACGGGGACAGGCGTCTCAAGAGACCCAGTACTTC
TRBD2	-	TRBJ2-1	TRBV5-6	CASSPPSGGWNNEQFF	TGTGCCAGCAGCCCTCCTAGCGGGGGGTGGAACAATGAGCAGTTCTTC
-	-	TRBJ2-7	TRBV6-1	CASSDTPGRGRYEQYF	TGTGCCAGCAGTGATACCCCGGGACGGGGGAGGTACGAGCAGTACTTC
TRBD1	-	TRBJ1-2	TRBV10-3	CAIRTGFNGDGYTF	TGTGCCATCAGGACAGGGTTTAATGGGGATGGCTACACCTTC
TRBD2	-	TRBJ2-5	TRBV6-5	CASKLAGEGETQYF	TGTGCCAGCAAACTAGCCGGGGAGGGAGAGACCCAGTACTTC
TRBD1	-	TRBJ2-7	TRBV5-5	CASSLQGQGSYEQYF	TGTGCCAGCAGCCTACAGGGACAGGGCTCCTACGAGCAGTACTTC
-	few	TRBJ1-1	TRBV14	CASSQNSFTEAFF	TGTGCCAGCAGCCAAAACTCTTTTACTGAAGCTTTCTTT
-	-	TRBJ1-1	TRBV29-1	CSAGGRGTEAFF	TGCAGCGCCGGCGGCCGGGGCACTGAAGCTTTCTTT
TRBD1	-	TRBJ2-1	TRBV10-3	CAISPRGVGQGAGNEQFF	TGTGCCATCAGCCCGAGGGGTGTAGGACAGGGGGCAGGGAATGAGCAGTTCTTC